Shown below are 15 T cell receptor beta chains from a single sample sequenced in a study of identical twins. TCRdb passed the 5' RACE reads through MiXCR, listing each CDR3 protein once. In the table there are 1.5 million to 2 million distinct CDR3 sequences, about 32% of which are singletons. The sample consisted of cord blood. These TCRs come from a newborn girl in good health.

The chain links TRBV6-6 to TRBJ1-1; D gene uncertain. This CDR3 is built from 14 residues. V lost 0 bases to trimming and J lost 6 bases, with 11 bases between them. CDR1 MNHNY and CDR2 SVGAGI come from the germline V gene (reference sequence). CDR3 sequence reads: CASSYSIGSPEAFF. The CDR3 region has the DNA TGTGCCAGCAGTTACTCGATTGGGAGCCCTGAAGCTTTCTTT.

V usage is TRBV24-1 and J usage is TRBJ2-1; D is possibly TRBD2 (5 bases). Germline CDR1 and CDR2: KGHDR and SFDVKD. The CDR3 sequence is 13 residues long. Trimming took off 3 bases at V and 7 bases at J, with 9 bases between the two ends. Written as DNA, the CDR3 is TGTGCCACCAGTGATATCGAGCGGAATGAGCAGTTCTTC. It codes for CATSDIERNEQFF.

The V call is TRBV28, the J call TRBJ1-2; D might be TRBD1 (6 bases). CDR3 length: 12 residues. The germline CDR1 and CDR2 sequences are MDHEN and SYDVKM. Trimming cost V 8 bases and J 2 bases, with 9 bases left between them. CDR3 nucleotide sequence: TGTGCCAGCGATGGACAGAACTATGGCTACACCTTC. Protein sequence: CASDGQNYGYTF.

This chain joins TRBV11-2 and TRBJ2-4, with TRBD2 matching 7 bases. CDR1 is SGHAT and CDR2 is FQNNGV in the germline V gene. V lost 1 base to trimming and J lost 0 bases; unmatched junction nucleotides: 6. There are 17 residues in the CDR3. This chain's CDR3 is CASSLASGDLAKNIQYF. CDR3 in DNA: TGTGCCAGCAGCTTAGCTAGCGGTGACCTAGCCAAAAACATTCAGTACTTC.

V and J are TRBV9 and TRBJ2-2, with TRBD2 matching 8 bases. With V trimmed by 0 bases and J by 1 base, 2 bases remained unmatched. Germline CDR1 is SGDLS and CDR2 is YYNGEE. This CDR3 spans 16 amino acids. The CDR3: CASSVAGLENTGELFF. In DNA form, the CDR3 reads TGTGCCAGCAGCGTAGCGGGACTAGAGAACACCGGGGAGCTGTTTTTT.

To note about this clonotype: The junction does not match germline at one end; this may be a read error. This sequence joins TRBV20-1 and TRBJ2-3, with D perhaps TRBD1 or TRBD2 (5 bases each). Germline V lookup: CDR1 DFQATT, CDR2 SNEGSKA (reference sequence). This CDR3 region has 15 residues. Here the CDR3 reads CSTRAGAPGTDTQYF. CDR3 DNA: TGCAGTACTAGAGCCGGGGCACCGGGCACAGATACGCAGTATTTT.

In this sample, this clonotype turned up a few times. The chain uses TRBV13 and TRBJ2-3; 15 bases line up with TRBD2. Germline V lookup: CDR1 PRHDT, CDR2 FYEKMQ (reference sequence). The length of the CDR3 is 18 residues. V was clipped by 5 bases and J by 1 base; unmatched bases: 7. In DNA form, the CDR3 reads TGTGCCAGCAGCGGACTAGCGGGAGGGCCAGTCGGCACAGATACGCAGTATTTT. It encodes CASSGLAGGPVGTDTQYF.

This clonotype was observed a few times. For the CDR3, the DNA is TGCAGTGCAGAGCCACTAGCGGACCTCTACGAGCAGTACTTC. As protein: CSAEPLADLYEQYF. This chain uses TRBV20-1 with TRBJ2-7, with TRBD2 matching 8 bases. Trimming took 6 bases from V and 3 from J; bases not matched to a gene: 10. Germline assignment: CDR1 DFQATT and CDR2 SNEGSKA (reference sequence). The CDR3 is 14 amino acids.

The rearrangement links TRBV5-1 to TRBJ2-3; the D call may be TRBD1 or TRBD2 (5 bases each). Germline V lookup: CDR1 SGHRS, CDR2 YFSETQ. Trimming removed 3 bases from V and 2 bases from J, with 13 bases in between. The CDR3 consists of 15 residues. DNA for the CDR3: TGCGCCAGCAGCTCGGGGCCGGATAACACAGATACGCAGTATTTT. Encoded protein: CASSSGPDNTDTQYF.

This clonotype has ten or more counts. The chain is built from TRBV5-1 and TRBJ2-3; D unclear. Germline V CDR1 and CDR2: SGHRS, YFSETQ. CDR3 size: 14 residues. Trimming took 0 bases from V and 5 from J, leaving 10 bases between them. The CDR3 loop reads CASSLGPPGDTQYF. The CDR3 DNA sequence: TGCGCCAGCAGCTTGGGTCCCCCCGGAGATACGCAGTATTTT.

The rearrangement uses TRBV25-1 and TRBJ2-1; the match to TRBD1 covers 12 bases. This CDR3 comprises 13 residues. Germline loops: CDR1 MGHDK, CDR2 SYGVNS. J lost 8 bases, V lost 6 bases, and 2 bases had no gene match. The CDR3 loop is CASRGTGGDEQFF. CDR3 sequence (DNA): TGTGCCAGCAGAGGGACAGGGGGCGATGAGCAGTTCTTC.

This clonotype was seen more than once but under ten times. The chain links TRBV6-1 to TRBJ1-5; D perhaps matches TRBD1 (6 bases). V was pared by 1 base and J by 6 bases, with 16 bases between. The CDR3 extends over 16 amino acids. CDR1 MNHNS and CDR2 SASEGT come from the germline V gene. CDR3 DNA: TGTGCCAGCAGTGAAGTACAGGGTATCGGCACTCAGCCCCAGCATTTT. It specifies CASSEVQGIGTQPQHF.

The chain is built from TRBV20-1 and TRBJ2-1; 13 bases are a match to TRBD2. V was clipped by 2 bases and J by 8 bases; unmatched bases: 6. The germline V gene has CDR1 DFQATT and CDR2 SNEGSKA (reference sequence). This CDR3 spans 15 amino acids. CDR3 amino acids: CSARRGLAGDDEQFF. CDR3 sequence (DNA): TGCAGTGCTAGAAGAGGACTAGCGGGAGACGATGAGCAGTTCTTC.

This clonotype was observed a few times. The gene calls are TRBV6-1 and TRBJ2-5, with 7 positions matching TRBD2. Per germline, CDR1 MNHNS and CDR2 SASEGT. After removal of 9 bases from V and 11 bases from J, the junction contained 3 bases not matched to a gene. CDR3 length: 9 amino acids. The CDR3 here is CASPREQYF. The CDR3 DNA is TGTGCCAGTCCGCGGGAGCAGTACTTC.

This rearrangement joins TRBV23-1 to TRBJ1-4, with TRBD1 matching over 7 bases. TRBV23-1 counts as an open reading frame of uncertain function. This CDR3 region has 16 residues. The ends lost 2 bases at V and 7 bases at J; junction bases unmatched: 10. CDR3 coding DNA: TGCGCCAGCAGTCAAAAGACAGGGTCCCTTAGTGAAAAACTGTTTTTT. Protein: CASSQKTGSLSEKLFF.